Relative to its sample, the clone carrying this TCR beta chain is medium-sized. What it recognizes is unknown. The V gene lost 2 bases and the J gene lost 4 bases, with 8 bases spanning the gap. This CDR3 comprises 13 residues. Germline-derived CDR1 and CDR2 are MNHEY and SMNVEV (reference sequence). Amplification of TCR alpha and beta CDR3 regions from RNA used iRepertoire nested multiplex PCR. Tissue mRNA or PBMC total RNA, about 85-400 ng, went into one-step reverse transcription and amplification. Each CDR3 protein is one row after TCRdb ran MiXCR on the multiplex PCR reads. The sample lists about 140,000 distinct CDR3 sequences; approximately 40% were seen once. The data stem from a study of glioma-infiltrating T cells. Notes on the study in general: Tissue-blood divergence was below expectation in non-neoplastic patients, above in gliomas. Very few CDR3 sequences were shared between tissue and blood.

This receptor was obtained from a human donor with low-grade glioma or glioblastoma, undergoing nonglioma brain surgery, or in good health (not recorded which). The specimen was glioma tissue, nonneoplastic brain tissue, or PBMCs (not recorded which). The chain is built from TRBV27 and TRBJ1-1; weak D call: TRBD1 (5 bases). CDR3 sequence reads: CASSLKQGTEAFF. The CDR3 nucleotides read TGTGCCAGCAGTTTAAAGCAGGGCACTGAAGCTTTCTTT.